The 29 T cell receptor beta chains in this list originate from one sample, sequenced in a study of memory CD4+ T cells and cytomegalovirus serostatus. The sort gate was single viable CD3+CD4+CD8-CD45RO+ cells for memory CD4+ T cells. Libraries were prepared by immunoSEQ multiplex PCR; TCRdb keeps only in-frame clonotypes and omits some of them. This repertoire shows approximately 44,000 clones, 75% to 85% found once; its top ten account for around 6%. Source material: memory CD4+ T cells from blood. The receptors come from an adult in good health and CMV-seronegative.

CDR3: CASRRTGVETQYF. The CDR3, as DNA: TGTGCCAGCAGACGCACAGGGGTTGAGACCCAGTACTTC. The chain recombines TRBV28 with TRBJ2-5, with TRBD1 matching over 7 bases. V trimming: 6 bases; J trimming: 5 bases; junction bases outside the gene matches: 6. Germline V gives CDR1 MDHEN, CDR2 SYDVKM. The CDR3 contains 13 residues. Using reference TRBV28 and TRBJ2-5 for the parts outside the CDR3, the full variable domain is DVKVTQSSRYLVKRTGEKVFLECVQDMDHENMFWYRQDPGLGLRLIYFSYDVKMKEKGDIPEGYSVSREKKERFSLILESASTNQTSMYLCASRRTGVETQYFGPGTRLLVL.

The rearrangement uses TRBV19 and TRBJ2-3; possibly TRBD1 for D (5 bases). The CDR3 is 15 amino acids. Germline V gives CDR1 LNHDA, CDR2 SQIVND (reference sequence). Trimming removed 5 bases at V and 4 bases at J, with 16 bases between. As DNA, the CDR3 is TGTGCCAGTAGTCCCCGTCCGGACATCGCAGATACGCAGTATTTT. Its protein product is CASSPRPDIADTQYF. Full variable domain (outside the CDR3, taken from reference TRBV19 and TRBJ2-3): DGGITQSPKYLFRKEGQNVTLSCEQNLNHDAMYWYRQDPGQGLRLIYYSQIVNDFQKGDIAEGYSVSREKKESFPLTVTSAQKNPTAFYLCASSPRPDIADTQYFGPGTRLTVL.

The chain is built from TRBV30 and TRBJ2-4, with 9 bases fitting TRBD1. The CDR3 totals 14 residues. Trimming at V came to 7 bases and at J to 2 bases, leaving 6 bases not matched to a gene. Germline CDR1 reads GTSNPN; CDR2 reads SVGIG (reference sequence). The CDR3 protein is CAFADRGSKNIQYF. For the CDR3, the DNA is TGTGCCTTCGCGGACAGGGGCTCCAAAAACATTCAGTACTTC.

This rearrangement joins TRBV7-9 to TRBJ2-3, with D unresolved. Germline V lookup: CDR1 SEHNR, CDR2 FQNEAQ (reference sequence). The V end was cut by 3 bases, the J end by 3 bases, with 16 bases between. This CDR3 region has 16 residues. CDR3 DNA sequence: TGTGCCAGCAGCTTTCCCCCCGGAGTTGGGACAGATACGCAGTATTTT. This encodes CASSFPPGVGTDTQYF.

Only a few counts were recorded for this clone. The sample carries other DNA sequences with the same CDR3. This sequence joins TRBV11-3 and TRBJ1-1; D remains ambiguous. CDR3 length: 13 residues. The ends were cut back, 1 base at V and 0 bases at J, with 3 bases in the middle. The germline V gene encodes CDR1 SGHNT and CDR2 YENEEA. The CDR3 is CASSLGVNTEAFF. CDR3 nucleotide sequence: TGTGCCAGCAGCTTAGGCGTGAACACTGAAGCTTTCTTT.

V and J are TRBV19 and TRBJ2-2, with 7 bases matching TRBD2. Looked up from germline, CDR1 is LNHDA and CDR2 is SQIVND (reference sequence). Trimming at V came to 2 bases and at J to 7 bases, leaving 1 base not matched to a gene. CDR3 length: 13 amino acids. The CDR3 sequence is CASSITGGGELFF. CDR3 in DNA: TGTGCCAGTAGTATAACGGGGGGCGGGGAGCTGTTTTTT.

The chain has TRBV19 and TRBJ2-3; D is tentatively TRBD1 or TRBD2 (5 bases each). With 3 bases removed from V and 5 bases from J, the gap between germline ends came to 12 bases. CDR3 length: 14 amino acids. Germline assignment: CDR1 LNHDA and CDR2 SQIVND (reference sequence). The CDR3 bases are TGTGCCAGTAGTATCCAGGGTGGGGGAGATACGCAGTATTTT. This gives the protein CASSIQGGGDTQYF.

This chain links TRBV18 with TRBJ2-7, with 7 bases that match TRBD1. The CDR3 extends over 14 amino acids. Germline trimming cut 3 bases from V and 6 bases from J; bases unmatched to any gene: 8. Germline V gene data show CDR1 as KGHSH and CDR2 as LQKENI. CDR3: CASSPYTGAGEQYF. Here the CDR3 DNA reads TGTGCCAGCTCACCGTACACAGGGGCTGGCGAGCAGTACTTC.

V and J are TRBV5-6 and TRBJ2-2; D remains unclear. This CDR3 comprises 13 residues. V lost 3 bases, J lost 1 base, and 4 bases lay in between. Germline V CDR1 and CDR2: SGHDT, YYEEEE. Written as DNA, the CDR3 is TGTGCCAGCAGCTCCCAGAACACCGGGGAGCTGTTTTTT. It translates to CASSSQNTGELFF.

This rearrangement joins TRBV6-1 to TRBJ2-1; 15 bases line up with TRBD2. The ends lost 3 bases at V and 4 bases at J; junction bases unmatched: 4. The length of the CDR3 is 17 residues. The germline gives CDR1 MNHNS, CDR2 SASEGT. CDR3 region: CASSEEGLAGGYNEQFF. The CDR3 DNA follows: TGTGCCAGCAGTGAGGAAGGACTAGCGGGAGGGTACAATGAGCAGTTCTTC.

CDR3 sequence: CASGGGGSHTEAFF. CDR3 nucleotides: TGCGCCAGCGGGGGAGGGGGCAGCCACACTGAAGCTTTCTTT. The rearrangement joins TRBV5-1 to TRBJ1-1, with 7 bases aligning to TRBD1. Germline V gene data show CDR1 as SGHRS and CDR2 as YFSETQ. V was clipped by 7 bases and J by 3 bases; unmatched bases: 9. CDR3 length equals 14 residues.

The chain carries TRBV5-1 and TRBJ1-2; 7 bases agree with TRBD1. This CDR3 comprises 15 residues. In germline, CDR1 is SGHRS, CDR2 YFSETQ. V was clipped by 4 bases and J by 4 bases; unmatched bases: 10. CDR3 amino acids: CASSPDRTAAYGYTF. CDR3 coding DNA: TGCGCCAGCAGCCCGGACAGGACAGCCGCCTATGGCTACACCTTC.

J is TRBJ2-7 and V is TRBV28; 7 bases align to TRBD2. Trimming at V came to 3 bases and at J to 4 bases, leaving 12 bases not matched to a gene. Per the germline V gene, CDR1 is MDHEN and CDR2 is SYDVKM. CDR3 length: 16 amino acids. The CDR3 loop is CASSLYWGGDEYEQYF. The CDR3 DNA follows: TGTGCCAGCAGTTTGTATTGGGGGGGTGATGAATACGAGCAGTACTTC.

This chain uses TRBV5-1 with TRBJ1-1; D ambiguous. Trimming cost V 0 bases and J 1 base, with 10 bases left between them. Germline V gives CDR1 SGHRS, CDR2 YFSETQ. CDR3 length: 15 amino acids. CDR3 sequence (DNA): TGCGCCAGCAGCTTGGCCGGACGGCCGAACACTGAAGCTTTCTTT. Translated: CASSLAGRPNTEAFF.

This clone turned up a few times. J is TRBJ2-7 and V is TRBV23-1; no definite D call. TRBV23-1 is designated an ORF whose function remains uncertain. V was shortened by 2 bases and J by 3 bases, with 17 bases between the two germline ends. The CDR3 contains 16 residues. In DNA form, the CDR3 reads TGCGCCAGCAGTCAAACCGGACGGCTTTCCGACTACGAGCAGTACTTC. It translates to CASSQTGRLSDYEQYF.

The chain uses TRBV29-1 and TRBJ2-7, with D possibly called TRBD1 or TRBD2 (5 bases each). Per the germline V gene, CDR1 is SQVTM and CDR2 is ANQGSEA. Trimming removed 6 bases at V and 0 bases at J, with 15 bases between. The CDR3 contains 14 residues. CDR3 nucleotides: TGCAGCGTGGCGGGTACAGGAGGCTCCTACGAGCAGTACTTC. This encodes CSVAGTGGSYEQYF.

The chain has TRBV11-3 and TRBJ2-2, with 11 nucleotides matching TRBD2. The germline CDR1 and CDR2 sequences are SGHNT and YENEEA. The CDR3 is made up of 17 amino acids. Trimming at V came to 0 bases and at J to 1 base, leaving 1 base not matched to a gene. CDR3 DNA: TGTGCCAGCAGCTTAGAAGGGACTAGCGGGAACACCGGGGAGCTGTTTTTT. This gives the protein CASSLEGTSGNTGELFF.

The chain links TRBV28 to TRBJ2-1; TRBD2 is a possible D gene (5 bases). The V gene lost 5 bases and the J gene lost 5 bases, with 10 bases spanning the gap. CDR3 length: 13 residues. Germline assignment: CDR1 MDHEN and CDR2 SYDVKM. The DNA of the CDR3 is TGTGCCAGCAGTGGCTCGAGGGACAATGAGCAGTTCTTC. Protein sequence: CASSGSRDNEQFF.

V and J are TRBV28 and TRBJ1-5, with 8 bases that match TRBD1. V shed 1 base, J shed 7 bases, and the junction held 12 bases outside the gene matches. From germline, CDR1 is MDHEN and CDR2 SYDVKM. This CDR3 region has 17 residues. CDR3: CASSLFLQRTGRQPQHF. The CDR3 bases are TGTGCCAGCAGTTTATTTTTACAACGGACAGGGCGACAGCCCCAGCATTTT.

By share of the sample, this clone is medium-sized (0.01 to 0.1%). The chain is built from TRBV28 and TRBJ1-1; perhaps TRBD1 as D (6 bases). CDR3 length: 11 amino acids. The V end was cut by 2 bases, the J end by 8 bases, with 6 bases between. Germline V gene sequence: CDR1 MDHEN, CDR2 SYDVKM. The CDR3 sequence: CASSLQGEAFF. The CDR3 region has the DNA TGTGCCAGCAGTTTACAGGGGGAAGCTTTCTTT.

This clone has only one observation. The DNA of the CDR3 is TGTGCCACCTCCGCCGGGACAGGGGTTGGTGAGCAGTTCTTC. It is translated as CATSAGTGVGEQFF. V is TRBV27 and J is TRBJ2-1; 10 bases map to TRBD1. CDR1 and CDR2 from the germline V gene are MNHEY and SMNVEV (reference sequence). With 10 bases clipped from V and 9 bases from J, the junction kept 12 bases outside the gene matches. The CDR3 covers 14 residues.

This clone appeared a single time. The chain carries TRBV7-9 and TRBJ2-2, with D hard to call. The length of the CDR3 is 13 residues. The V end was cut by 5 bases, the J end by 6 bases, with 10 bases between. Germline CDR1 SEHNR, CDR2 FQNEAQ (reference sequence). Here the CDR3 reads CASSKSASGELFF. CDR3 DNA: TGTGCCAGCAGCAAGTCTGCGTCCGGGGAGCTGTTTTTT.

In this sample, this clone turned up a few times. This chain connects TRBV6-1 to TRBJ2-1, with 9 nucleotides matching TRBD2. The J segment lost 6 bases and the V segment lost 2 bases, leaving 8 bases of the junction unmatched. Germline V lookup: CDR1 MNHNS, CDR2 SASEGT. CDR3 length: 16 residues. The CDR3 spells CASSEYGTSIFNEQFF. The CDR3 nucleotides read TGTGCCAGCAGTGAATACGGGACTAGCATTTTCAATGAGCAGTTCTTC.

This rearrangement joins TRBV27 to TRBJ2-2; D is uncertain. The V and J ends lost 6 bases and 1 base respectively, with 9 bases between them. Looked up from germline, CDR1 is MNHEY and CDR2 is SMNVEV (reference sequence). There are 14 residues in the CDR3. CDR3 DNA sequence: TGTGCCAGCAGATTGAACAGGAACACCGGGGAGCTGTTTTTT. This translates into CASRLNRNTGELFF.

The chain has TRBV7-8 and TRBJ2-4; 7 bases align to TRBD1. Trimming at V came to 5 bases and at J to 2 bases, leaving 6 bases not matched to a gene. Looked up from germline, CDR1 is SGHVS and CDR2 is FQNEAQ. The CDR3 sequence is 15 residues long. The CDR3 region has the DNA TGTGCCAGCAGCCCAGCCAGGGGGACCAAAAACATTCAGTACTTC. This translates into CASSPARGTKNIQYF.

The V call is TRBV7-2, the J call TRBJ2-7; a weak D match, TRBD2 (6 bases). Trimming removed 5 bases from V and 0 bases from J, with 20 bases in between. The CDR3 covers 17 residues. CDR1 and CDR2 (germline): SGHTA, FQGNSA. This CDR3 is CASSPRSSYGSSYEQYF. In nucleotides, the CDR3 is TGTGCCAGCAGCCCCCGGTCGAGTTACGGGAGCTCCTACGAGCAGTACTTC.

V and J are TRBV5-6 and TRBJ2-7, with no clear D. This CDR3 has 13 amino acids. The V gene lost 6 bases and the J gene lost 4 bases, with 14 bases spanning the gap. From germline, CDR1 is SGHDT and CDR2 YYEEEE. CDR3 DNA: TGTGCCAGCAACACCCCGTGGCGGTACGAGCAGTACTTC. Its translation is CASNTPWRYEQYF.

The sample holds one count of this clone. The chain recombines TRBV5-1 with TRBJ2-7; D may match TRBD1 or TRBD2 (5 bases each). This CDR3 has 14 residues. In germline, CDR1 is SGHRS, CDR2 YFSETQ. V shed 3 bases and J shed 2 bases, with 12 bases lying between them. The CDR3 DNA reads as TGCGCCAGCAGCTCAGGGACGGAACCCTACGAGCAGTACTTC. Residues: CASSSGTEPYEQYF.

In DNA form, the CDR3 reads TGTGCCAGCAGCCCTCGCAGTATCGAAGCTTTCTTT. Amino acid sequence: CASSPRSIEAFF. The V and J genes are TRBV16 and TRBJ1-1; D gene unclear. Germline V gene lookup returns CDR1 KGHSY and CDR2 FQNENV. The V end was cut by 4 bases, the J end by 8 bases, with 11 bases between. CDR3 length: 12 residues. Using reference TRBV16 and TRBJ1-1 for the parts outside the CDR3, the full variable domain is GEEVAQTPKHLVRGEGQKAKLYCAPIKGHSYVFWYQQVLKNEFKFLISFQNENVFDETGMPKERFSAKCLPNSPCSLEIQATKLEDSAVYFCASSPRSIEAFFGQGTRLTVV.